These 20 T cell receptor beta chains share one sample of origin, sequenced in a study of CD8+ T cells in alopecia areata. RNA, once extracted, was reverse transcribed into cDNA for use as the sequencing template. Profiled with immunoSEQ multiplex PCR; TCRdb holds only in-frame clones, not every one. The sample has about 100,000 clones, 60% seen once; the top ten hold roughly 15%. As for treatment: oral pan-JAK inhibitor, 5-10 mg twice daily. The sample was CD8+ T cells sorted from blood, taken at approximately week 60, from a patient treated with tofacitinib. The receptors here all came from a human donor with alopecia areata.

This sequence joins TRBV29-1 and TRBJ2-5; 10 nucleotides align to TRBD1. The CDR3 contains 17 residues. Germline V gene sequence: CDR1 SQVTM, CDR2 ANQGSEA. J lost 2 bases, V lost 0 bases, and 9 bases had no gene match. The DNA for the CDR3 is TGCAGCGTTGAAGATCTTCGCGGGACAGGGGAACAAGAGACCCAGTACTTC. Its protein product is CSVEDLRGTGEQETQYF.

This chain's CDR3 is CASTEVGTGGSYGYTF. CDR3 in DNA: TGTGCCAGCACGGAAGTGGGGACAGGGGGTAGCTATGGCTACACCTTC. The chain links TRBV28 to TRBJ1-2; 11 bases line up with TRBD1. Germline CDR1 and CDR2: MDHEN and SYDVKM. V was clipped by 7 bases and J by 4 bases; unmatched bases: 11. The CDR3 covers 16 residues.

The chain has TRBV7-9 and TRBJ1-2; maybe TRBD1 (5 bases). V was cut by 5 bases and J by 2 bases, with 9 bases left in between. Germline V CDR1 and CDR2: SEHNR, FQNEAQ (reference sequence). This CDR3 comprises 13 residues. The CDR3 reads CASSGRQNYGYTF. The CDR3 nucleotides read TGTGCCAGCAGCGGGAGACAGAACTATGGCTACACCTTC.

The CDR3 here is CASSPGSTEQYF. CDR3 DNA: TGTGCCAGCAGCCCCGGAAGCACCGAGCAGTACTTC. The rearrangement links TRBV5-6 to TRBJ2-7, with D unclear. V was cut by 4 bases and J by 6 bases, with 11 bases left in between. Germline CDR1 is SGHDT and CDR2 is YYEEEE. CDR3 length equals 12 residues.

This clone was recorded a few times. V and J are TRBV2 and TRBJ1-5; 11 bases fit TRBD1. Germline lookup yields CDR1 SNHLY and CDR2 FYNNEI. V lost 4 bases and J lost 7; bases outside the gene matches: 6. The CDR3 runs 15 residues. The CDR3 here is CASSAGTGGGQPQHF. In nucleotides, the CDR3 is TGTGCCAGCAGTGCCGGGACAGGGGGTGGGCAGCCCCAGCATTTT.

The rearrangement joins TRBV5-8 to TRBJ2-7, with 7 bases identical to TRBD1. CDR1 SGHTS and CDR2 YDEGEE come from the germline V gene. Germline trimming cut 0 bases from V and 2 bases from J; bases unmatched to any gene: 8. This CDR3 comprises 16 residues. The CDR3 loop reads CASSLAGGHPPYEQYF. The CDR3 DNA reads as TGTGCCAGCAGCTTGGCAGGGGGACATCCACCCTACGAGCAGTACTTC.

The sample holds one count of this clone. The chain recombines TRBV4-1 with TRBJ2-7; D unclear. Between the trimmed V and J ends, which lost 0 bases and 0 bases, there was a span of 9 bases. The germline CDR1 and CDR2 sequences are MGHRA and YSYEKL. The CDR3 extends over 15 amino acids. CDR3 residues: CASSQEGVVSYEQYF. CDR3 DNA: TGCGCCAGCAGCCAAGAAGGAGTTGTCTCCTACGAGCAGTACTTC.

The chain couples TRBV2 to TRBJ1-5; D gene unclear. The ends were cut back, 5 bases at V and 1 base at J, with 15 bases in the middle. CDR1 and CDR2 from the germline V gene are SNHLY and FYNNEI. The CDR3 runs 16 residues. The CDR3 protein is CASSLGGPGSNQPQHF. CDR3 sequence (DNA): TGTGCCAGCAGTCTCGGAGGTCCGGGGAGCAATCAGCCCCAGCATTTT.

The chain uses TRBV7-9 and TRBJ2-4; 7 bases match TRBD2. The J segment lost 9 bases and the V segment lost 1 base, leaving 9 bases of the junction unmatched. The CDR3 covers 15 residues. Looked up from germline, CDR1 is SEHNR and CDR2 is FQNEAQ (reference sequence). The CDR3 bases are TGTGCCAGCAGCTTAGGTCTAGCGGAGGTGGTCATTCAGTACTTC. Its protein product is CASSLGLAEVVIQYF.

The chain uses TRBV2 and TRBJ1-2; tentatively, D is TRBD1 (5 bases). The CDR3 loop spans 13 amino acids. V lost 8 bases and J lost 8, with 18 bases in between. The germline CDR1 and CDR2 sequences are SNHLY and FYNNEI. The CDR3 region is CASESPGRRGYTF. CDR3 in DNA: TGTGCCAGCGAGAGCCCGGGACGGCGGGGCTACACCTTC.

The J gene is TRBJ2-2, the V gene TRBV14; no firm D call. The V gene's germline CDR1 is SGHDN and CDR2 FVKESK. This CDR3 region has 13 residues. The V end was cut by 2 bases, the J end by 6 bases, with 7 bases between. Here the CDR3 DNA reads TGTGCCAGCAGCCAAATCTCATCCGGGGAGCTGTTTTTT. It specifies CASSQISSGELFF. The entire variable domain, with the rest obtained from reference TRBV14 and TRBJ2-2, is as follows: EAGVTQFPSHSVIEKGQTVTLRCDPISGHDNLYWYRRVMGKEIKFLLHFVKESKQDESGMPNNRFLAERTGGTYSTLKVQPAELEDSGVYFCASSQISSGELFFGEGSRLTVL.

This sequence joins TRBV6-6 and TRBJ1-1, with D hard to call. This CDR3 has 11 amino acids. V lost 0 bases and J lost 7, with 3 bases in between. CDR1 MNHNY and CDR2 SVGAGI come from the germline V gene (reference sequence). This chain's CDR3 is CASSYSHEAFF. CDR3 in DNA: TGTGCCAGCAGTTACTCCCATGAAGCTTTCTTT.

The CDR3 region has the DNA TGCAGCGCCGCGCCATCTCTCGCGGGGGGGGAGACCCAGTACTTC. The encoded protein is CSAAPSLAGGETQYF. This rearrangement joins TRBV29-1 to TRBJ2-5; 9 bases match TRBD2. The length of the CDR3 is 15 residues. CDR1 SQVTM and CDR2 ANQGSEA come from the germline V gene. The J segment lost 5 bases and the V segment lost 7 bases, leaving 14 bases of the junction unmatched.

The chain links TRBV25-1 to TRBJ2-3, with 7 nucleotides matching TRBD2. The CDR3 spans 15 residues. Germline values: CDR1 MGHDK, CDR2 SYGVNS. The junction had 10 bases not matched to a gene; V was cut back by 5 bases and J by 5 bases. The CDR3 DNA follows: TGTGCCAGCAGTACCCAAGGGACTATTCAAGATACGCAGTATTTT. The encoded protein is CASSTQGTIQDTQYF.

The chain uses TRBV29-1 and TRBJ1-4, with 9 nucleotides matching TRBD1. This CDR3 comprises 12 residues. Germline V lookup: CDR1 SQVTM, CDR2 ANQGSEA. Germline trimming cut 6 bases from V and 10 bases from J; bases unmatched to any gene: 6. CDR3 nucleotide sequence: TGCAGCGTGGCTACGGACAGGGGAAAACTGTTTTTT. Its protein product is CSVATDRGKLFF.

The CDR3 DNA is TGTGCCAGCAGCTTAGCGACTAGGCCAGCAATCGAGCAGTACTTC. This translates into CASSLATRPAIEQYF. The J gene is TRBJ2-7, the V gene TRBV11-2; D may be TRBD2 (6 bases). CDR1 SGHAT and CDR2 FQNNGV come from the germline V gene. The V end lost 1 base, the J end lost 6 bases, and 16 bases lay between the germline ends. The CDR3 is 15 residues long. Using reference TRBV11-2 and TRBJ2-7 for the parts outside the CDR3, the full variable domain is EAGVAQSPRYKIIEKRQSVAFWCNPISGHATLYWYQQILGQGPKLLIQFQNNGVVDDSQLPKDRFSAERLKGVDSTLKIQPAKLEDSAVYLCASSLATRPAIEQYFGPGTRLTVT.

This clone appeared a single time. The V gene is TRBV9, the J gene TRBJ2-7; 7 nucleotides align to TRBD1. Unmatched junction bases numbered 3, after V lost 2 bases and J lost 1 base. The length of the CDR3 is 14 residues. CDR1 is SGDLS and CDR2 is YYNGEE in the germline V gene. The CDR3, as DNA: TGTGCCAGCAGCGTCCGACAGGGATCCTACGAGCAGTACTTC. Its protein product is CASSVRQGSYEQYF.

The V call is TRBV5-1, the J call TRBJ2-2; D remains unclear. The ends were cut back, 0 bases at V and 0 bases at J, with 12 bases in the middle. The CDR3 is 17 residues long. Looked up from germline, CDR1 is SGHRS and CDR2 is YFSETQ. The CDR3 loop is CASSLDPGRTNTGELFF. Written as DNA, the CDR3 is TGCGCCAGCAGCTTGGATCCGGGCCGTACGAACACCGGGGAGCTGTTTTTT.

This CDR3 is CASSYSPIPQFF. CDR3 nucleotide sequence: TGTGCCAGCAGTTACTCCCCCATCCCGCAGTTCTTC. The chain joins TRBV6-5 to TRBJ2-1, with D uncertain. Germline-derived CDR1 and CDR2 are MNHEY and SVGAGI. Trimming removed 0 bases from V and 12 bases from J, with 9 bases in between. This CDR3 is built from 12 residues.

CDR3 coding DNA: TGTGCCAGCAGCTCTCCAGGGGGCGTCGGGACTGAAGCTTTCTTT. It is translated as CASSSPGGVGTEAFF. The chain links TRBV7-8 to TRBJ1-1; 8 nucleotides agree with TRBD1. Germline assignment: CDR1 SGHVS and CDR2 FQNEAQ. After removal of 4 bases from V and 5 bases from J, the junction contained 9 bases not matched to a gene. The CDR3 extends over 15 amino acids.